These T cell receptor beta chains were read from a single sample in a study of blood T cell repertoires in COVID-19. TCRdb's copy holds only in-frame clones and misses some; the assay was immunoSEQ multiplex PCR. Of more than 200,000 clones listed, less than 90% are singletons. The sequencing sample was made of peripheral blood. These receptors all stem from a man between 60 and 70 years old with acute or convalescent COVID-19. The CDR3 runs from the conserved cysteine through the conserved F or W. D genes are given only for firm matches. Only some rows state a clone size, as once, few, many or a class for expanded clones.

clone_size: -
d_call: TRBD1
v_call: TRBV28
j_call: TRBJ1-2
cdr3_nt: TGTGCCAGCACCCAAAGCAGGGGGTACACCTTC
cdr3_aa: CASTQSRGYTF

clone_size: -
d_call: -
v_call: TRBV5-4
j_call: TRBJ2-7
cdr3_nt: TGTGCCAGCAGCTGGGAACAGGGCTACGAGCAGTACTTC
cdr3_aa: CASSWEQGYEQYF

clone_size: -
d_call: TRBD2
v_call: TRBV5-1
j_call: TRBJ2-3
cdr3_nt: TGCGCCAGCAGCTTGGTTGCGGGAGGCACAGATACGCAGTATTTT
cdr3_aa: CASSLVAGGTDTQYF

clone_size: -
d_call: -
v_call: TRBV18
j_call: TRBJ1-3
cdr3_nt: TGTGCCAGCTCACCACAAGGGAGGACTGGAAACACCATATATTTT
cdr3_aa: CASSPQGRTGNTIYF

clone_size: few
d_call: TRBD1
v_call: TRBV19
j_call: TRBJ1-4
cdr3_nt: TGTGCCAGTAGTATCAACAGGGGAACTAATGAAAAACTGTTTTTT
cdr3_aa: CASSINRGTNEKLFF

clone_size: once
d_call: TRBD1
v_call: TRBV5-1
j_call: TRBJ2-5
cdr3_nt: TGCGCCAGCAGCTGGACAGGGGGCCGTGAGACCCAGTACTTC
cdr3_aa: CASSWTGGRETQYF

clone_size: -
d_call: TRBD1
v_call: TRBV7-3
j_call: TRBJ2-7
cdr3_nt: TGTGCCAGCAGCTTAGGGACAGGGGGCGAGCAGTACTTC
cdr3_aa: CASSLGTGGEQYF

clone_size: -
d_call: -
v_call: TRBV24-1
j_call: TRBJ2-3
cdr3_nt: TGTGCCACCAGTGATCGGGGTAGGGATACGCAGTATTTT
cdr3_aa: CATSDRGRDTQYF

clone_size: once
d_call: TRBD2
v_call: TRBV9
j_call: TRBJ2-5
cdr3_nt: TGTGCCAGCAGCGTAGGGGCTAGCGGGGGCCAAGAGACCCAGTACTTC
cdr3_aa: CASSVGASGGQETQYF

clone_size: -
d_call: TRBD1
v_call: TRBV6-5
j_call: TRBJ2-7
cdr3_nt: TGTGCCAGCAGTCCGCGAGGGACAGGTTCGTACGAGCAGTACTTC
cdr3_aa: CASSPRGTGSYEQYF

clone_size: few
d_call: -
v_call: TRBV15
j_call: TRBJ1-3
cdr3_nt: TGTGCCACCAGCGCAGAGTATAGTCTTTGGCCGGGCTCTGGAAACACCATATATTTT
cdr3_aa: CATSAEYSLWPGSGNTIYF

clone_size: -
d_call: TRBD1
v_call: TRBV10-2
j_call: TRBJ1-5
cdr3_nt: TGCGCCAGCAGTCGGGGACAGATCAATCAGCCCCAGCATTTT
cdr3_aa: CASSRGQINQPQHF

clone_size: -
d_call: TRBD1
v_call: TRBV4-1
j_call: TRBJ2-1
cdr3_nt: TGCGCCAGCAGCCAATTCCCGACAGGGAAGGCCTACAATGAGCAGTTCTTC
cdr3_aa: CASSQFPTGKAYNEQFF

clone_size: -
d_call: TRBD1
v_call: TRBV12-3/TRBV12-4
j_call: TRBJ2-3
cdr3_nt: TGTGCCAGCAGTTCCAGGGGGGATACGCAGTATTTT
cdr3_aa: CASSSRGDTQYF

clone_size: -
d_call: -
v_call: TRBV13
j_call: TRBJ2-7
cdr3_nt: TGTGCCAGCAGCCCTGCGGCCCCCGGCCGGGGCGAGCAGTACTTC
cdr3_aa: CASSPAAPGRGEQYF

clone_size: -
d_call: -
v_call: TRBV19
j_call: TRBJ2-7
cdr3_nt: TGTGCCAGTAGTATGGACGAGGACCCTAGCTTCTACGAGCAGTACTTC
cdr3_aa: CASSMDEDPSFYEQYF

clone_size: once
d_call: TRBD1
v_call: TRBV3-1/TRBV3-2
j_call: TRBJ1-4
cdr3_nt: TGTGCCAGCAGCCCGACAGGGGGTTATGAAAAACTGTTTTTT
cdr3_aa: CASSPTGGYEKLFF

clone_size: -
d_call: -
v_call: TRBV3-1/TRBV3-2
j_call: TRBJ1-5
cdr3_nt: TGTGCCAGCAGCCAAGCAGGCTTTCAGCCCCAGCATTTT
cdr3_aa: CASSQAGFQPQHF

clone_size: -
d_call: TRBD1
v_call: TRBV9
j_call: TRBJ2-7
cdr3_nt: TGTGCCAGCAGCGGGGGACAGGGGGCGTGGGAGCAGTACTTC
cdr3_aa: CASSGGQGAWEQYF

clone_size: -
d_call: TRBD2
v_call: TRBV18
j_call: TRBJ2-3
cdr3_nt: TGTGCCAGCTCCCCCCTTTGGGGGGGACCCACCCCCGGTACGCAGTATTTT
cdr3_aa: CASSPLWGGPTPGTQYF

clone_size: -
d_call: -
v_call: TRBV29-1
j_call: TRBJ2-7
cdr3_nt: TGCAGCGTTGTTGTCCAGGGTATTACCTACGAGCAGTACTTC
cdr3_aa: CSVVVQGITYEQYF

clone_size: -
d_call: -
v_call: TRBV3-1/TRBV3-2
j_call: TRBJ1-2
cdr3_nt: TGTGCCAGCAGCCAAGAAGGGGGAAACTATGGCTACACCTTC
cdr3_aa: CASSQEGGNYGYTF

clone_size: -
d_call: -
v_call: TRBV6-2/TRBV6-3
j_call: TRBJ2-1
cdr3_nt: TGTGCCAGCAGTCCGTATCAGCGGGCGGGCAATGAGCAGTTCTTC
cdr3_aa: CASSPYQRAGNEQFF

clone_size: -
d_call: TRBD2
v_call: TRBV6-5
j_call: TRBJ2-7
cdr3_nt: TGTGCCAGCAGTTCCTGGGGAGCGGGATCTCAAGAGCAGTACTTC
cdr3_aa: CASSSWGAGSQEQYF

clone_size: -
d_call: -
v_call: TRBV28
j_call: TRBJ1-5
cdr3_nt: TGTGCCAGCAGTGCATTCCCGGGGACAAGCAATCAGCCCCAGCATTTT
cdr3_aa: CASSAFPGTSNQPQHF

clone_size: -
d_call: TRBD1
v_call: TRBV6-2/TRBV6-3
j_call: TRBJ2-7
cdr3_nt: TGTGCCAGCAGTCCCAACGGTTTGGGCAGGGGGCATTACGAGCAGTACTTC
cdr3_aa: CASSPNGLGRGHYEQYF

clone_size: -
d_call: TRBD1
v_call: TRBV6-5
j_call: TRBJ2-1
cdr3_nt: TGTGCCAGCAGCTCGACAGGGTTTGAGCAGTTCTTC
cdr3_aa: CASSSTGFEQFF

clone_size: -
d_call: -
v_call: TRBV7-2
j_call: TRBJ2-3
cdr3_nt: TGTGCCAGCAGCTCCTACCTAGCAACAGATACGCAGTATTTT
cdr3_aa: CASSSYLATDTQYF

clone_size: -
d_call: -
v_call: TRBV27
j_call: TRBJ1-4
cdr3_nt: TGTGCCAGCAGTTTGTACGGGCCGGGAAATGAAAAACTGTTTTTT
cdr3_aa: CASSLYGPGNEKLFF

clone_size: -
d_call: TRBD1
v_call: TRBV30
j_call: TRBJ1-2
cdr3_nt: TGTGCCTGGAGAGAAGGGACAGGGGCTTATGGCTACACCTTC
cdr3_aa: CAWREGTGAYGYTF

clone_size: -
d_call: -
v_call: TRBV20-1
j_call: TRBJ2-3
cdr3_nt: TGCAGTGCTCCTCGACAGGACACGCAGTATTTT
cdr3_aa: CSAPRQDTQYF

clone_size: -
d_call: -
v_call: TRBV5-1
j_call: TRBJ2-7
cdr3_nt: TGCGCCAGCAGCTTGGCCCGGACACGAACGGACGAGCAGTACTTC
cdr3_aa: CASSLARTRTDEQYF

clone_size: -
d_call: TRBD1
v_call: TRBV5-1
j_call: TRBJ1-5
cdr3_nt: TGCGCCAGCAGCTTGGGGGGACAGAGCAATCAGCCCCAGCATTTT
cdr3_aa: CASSLGGQSNQPQHF

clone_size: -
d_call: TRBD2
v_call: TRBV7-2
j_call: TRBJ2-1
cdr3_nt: TGTGCCAGCAGCCACCCCGAGCGGGGGGTTTATGAGCAGTTCTTC
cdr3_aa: CASSHPERGVYEQFF

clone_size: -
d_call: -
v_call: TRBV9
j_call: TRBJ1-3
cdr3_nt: TGTGCCAGCAGCCCAAGCGGGGGAATTGCTGGAAACACCATATATTTT
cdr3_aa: CASSPSGGIAGNTIYF

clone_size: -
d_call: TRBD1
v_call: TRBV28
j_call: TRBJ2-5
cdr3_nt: TGTGCCAGCAGTTTACAATCAGGGGGCTTGGAGACCCAGTACTTC
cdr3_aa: CASSLQSGGLETQYF

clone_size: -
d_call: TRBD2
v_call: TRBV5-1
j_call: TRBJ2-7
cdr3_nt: TGCGCCAGCAGGCCCGCCGGGACTAGCGGGAGATCCTCCTACGAGCAGTACTTC
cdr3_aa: CASRPAGTSGRSSYEQYF